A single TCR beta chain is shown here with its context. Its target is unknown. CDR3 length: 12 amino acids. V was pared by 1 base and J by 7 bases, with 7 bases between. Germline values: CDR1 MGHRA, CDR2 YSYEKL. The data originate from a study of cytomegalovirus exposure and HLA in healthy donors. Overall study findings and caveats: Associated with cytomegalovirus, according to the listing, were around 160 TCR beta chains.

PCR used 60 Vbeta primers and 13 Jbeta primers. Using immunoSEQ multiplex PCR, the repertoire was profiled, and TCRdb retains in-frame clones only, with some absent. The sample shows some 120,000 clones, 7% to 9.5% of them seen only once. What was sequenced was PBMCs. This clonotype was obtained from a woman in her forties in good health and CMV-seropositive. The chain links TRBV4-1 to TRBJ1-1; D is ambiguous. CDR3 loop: CASSQGEGEAFF. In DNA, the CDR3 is TGCGCCAGCAGCCAAGGGGAGGGTGAAGCTTTCTTT.